This T cell receptor (beta chain) came from a study of blood T cell repertoires in COVID-19. On the study more broadly: Donors in the United States, Italy and Spain gave samples during acute or convalescent COVID-19. From T cells, B-cell-depleted T cells, or PBMCs came the material, which was cDNA or gDNA.

This clone was observed a single time. J gave up 4 bases and V 4 bases, and 10 bases lay outside the gene matches. CDR1 is SGDLS, CDR2 YYNGEE, per germline. This CDR3 has 15 amino acids. Measured with immunoSEQ multiplex PCR; TCRdb has only the in-frame clones, and not every one. This sample has 380,000 or so clones, with approximately 86% found just once. Enrolled during active infection, Seattle patients were then followed longitudinally. The V and J genes are TRBV9 and TRBJ1-2, with 7 bases lining up with TRBD1. Material: peripheral blood. The TCR was taken from a woman in her fifties or sixties with COVID-19, enrolled during active disease. The CDR3 reads CASSSRDRDPYGYTF. The CDR3 DNA is TGTGCCAGCAGCTCCCGGGACAGAGACCCCTATGGCTACACCTTC.